A single sample gave rise to the 15 T cell receptor beta chains below, sequenced in a study of shared clonotypes between healthy human individuals. Assay used: immunoSEQ multiplex PCR; TCRdb lists only in-frame clones, some missing. The sample has just over 2,000,000 clones, around 95% seen once. Sequencing was performed on naive CD4+ T cells sorted from blood. As to subset: CD45RA+ positively selected. The receptors shown here come from a man between 18 and 35 years old in good health.

The CDR3: CASSLGQGQDEQYF. CDR3 bases: TGCGCCAGCAGCTTGGGGCAGGGGCAAGACGAGCAGTACTTC. V gene TRBV5-1 combines with J gene TRBJ2-7; maybe TRBD1 (6 bases). Germline lookup yields CDR1 SGHRS and CDR2 YFSETQ. The ends were cut back, 0 bases at V and 5 bases at J, with 12 bases in the middle. CDR3 length: 14 amino acids. Based on the CDR3 plus reference TRBV5-1 and TRBJ2-7, the full variable domain is KAGVTQTPRYLIKTRGQQVTLSCSPISGHRSVSWYQQTPGQGLQFLFEYFSETQRNKGNFPGRFSGRQFSNSRSEMNVSTLELGDSALYLCASSLGQGQDEQYFGPGTRLTVT.

The rearrangement uses TRBV6-5 and TRBJ2-7; D gene uncertain. V was cut by 2 bases and J by 1 base, with 9 bases left in between. CDR3 size: 14 residues. Germline V gives CDR1 MNHEY, CDR2 SVGAGI. CDR3 sequence: CASSYLQASYEQYF. CDR3 sequence (DNA): TGTGCCAGCAGTTACCTCCAGGCTTCCTACGAGCAGTACTTC.

The genes are TRBV5-6 and TRBJ2-7; TRBD2 matches 11 bases. The germline CDR1 and CDR2 sequences are SGHDT and YYEEEE. There are 17 residues in the CDR3. V was clipped by 4 bases and J by 2 bases; unmatched bases: 11. CDR3 residues: CASSPGGGLAAAYEQYF. CDR3 in DNA: TGTGCCAGCAGCCCTGGCGGGGGACTAGCGGCTGCCTACGAGCAGTACTTC.

The genes are TRBV25-1 and TRBJ1-1, with D perhaps matching TRBD1 (5 bases). V was cut by 3 bases and J by 6 bases, with 14 bases left in between. Germline V lookup: CDR1 MGHDK, CDR2 SYGVNS. The CDR3 is 14 residues long. CDR3 DNA: TGTGCCAGCAGTGAGTGGGGAGGGGTCGCTGAAGCTTTCTTT. This encodes CASSEWGGVAEAFF.

V gene TRBV7-9 combines with J gene TRBJ1-6; D call uncertain. V lost 2 bases and J lost 10, with 6 bases in between. The CDR3 spans 12 residues. Germline V gene lookup returns CDR1 SEHNR and CDR2 FQNEAQ (reference sequence). The CDR3 region is CASSLISSPLHF. The DNA for the CDR3 is TGTGCCAGCAGCTTAATTTCCTCACCCCTCCACTTT.

CDR3 bases: TGCGCCAGCAGCTTGAGCGGGCAAACCTACGAGCAGTACTTC. This translates into CASSLSGQTYEQYF. V gene TRBV5-1 combines with J gene TRBJ2-7; D possibly corresponds to TRBD2 (6 bases). From germline, CDR1 is SGHRS and CDR2 YFSETQ. The CDR3 extends over 14 amino acids. Trimming cost V 1 base and J 2 bases, with 10 bases left between them.

This chain links TRBV30 with TRBJ1-5; D is uncertain. The CDR3 totals 15 residues. Trimming shortened V by 5 bases and J by 9 bases, and 23 bases separated the two germline ends. Germline V gives CDR1 GTSNPN, CDR2 SVGIG (reference sequence). The CDR3 coding sequence is TGTGCCTGGGCCGCCGGAACAAGGACCGCAATGCCCCAGCATTTT. Its protein is CAWAAGTRTAMPQHF.

This CDR3 reads CASSKDSPLHF. The CDR3 DNA reads as TGTGCCAGCAGCAAAGATTCACCCCTCCACTTT. The chain uses TRBV5-6 and TRBJ1-6; D gene ambiguous. This CDR3 spans 11 amino acids. Between the trimmed V and J ends, which lost 4 bases and 8 bases, there was a span of 4 bases. Germline loops: CDR1 SGHDT, CDR2 YYEEEE.

This clone was observed a single time. Other DNA sequences from this sample encode an identical CDR3 as well. This chain uses TRBV5-1 with TRBJ2-3; 11 bases line up with TRBD2. The CDR3 runs to 15 residues. J lost 3 bases, V lost 5 bases, and 5 bases had no gene match. Germline V CDR1 and CDR2: SGHRS, YFSETQ. The CDR3 nucleotides read TGCGCCAGCAGAGACGGGACTAGCGGTACAGATACGCAGTATTTT. This sequence encodes CASRDGTSGTDTQYF.

The count of this clone is one. Other nucleotide sequences in the sample specify the same CDR3. The chain employs TRBV18 and TRBJ2-5; D may be TRBD2 (5 bases). Trimming left V 3 bases short and J 5 bases short, with 10 bases between. There are 13 residues in the CDR3. Germline V CDR1 and CDR2: KGHSH, LQKENI. CDR3 sequence: CASSPPGIETQYF. CDR3 bases: TGTGCCAGCTCACCCCCGGGGATCGAGACCCAGTACTTC.

V gene TRBV10-3 combines with J gene TRBJ2-2, with 16 bases aligning to TRBD2. This CDR3 has 17 amino acids. The V gene's germline CDR1 is ENHRY and CDR2 SYGVKD. V shed 4 bases, J shed 4 bases, and the junction held 3 bases outside the gene matches. DNA for the CDR3: TGTGCCATCAGTGGGGGACTAGCGGGAGGGCGCACCGGGGAGCTGTTTTTT. Protein sequence: CAISGGLAGGRTGELFF.

The chain has TRBV6-5 and TRBJ1-2, with a possible D match to TRBD1 (5 bases). The germline CDR1 and CDR2 sequences are MNHEY and SVGAGI. This CDR3 comprises 13 residues. V shed 9 bases and J shed 4 bases, with 15 bases lying between them. Here the CDR3 reads CASAGDSVYGYTF. CDR3 nucleotides: TGTGCCAGTGCGGGGGATTCGGTCTATGGCTACACCTTC.

This clone was counted once. The chain employs TRBV5-1 and TRBJ2-7; 10 bases map to TRBD1. The CDR3 consists of 15 residues. Trimming at V came to 4 bases and at J to 5 bases, leaving 9 bases not matched to a gene. Germline assignment: CDR1 SGHRS and CDR2 YFSETQ. The CDR3 bases are TGCGCCAGCAGCACTTGGGACAGGGGTGTCGACGAGCAGTACTTC. This gives the protein CASSTWDRGVDEQYF.

As concerns this clone: Other DNA sequences in the same sample also yield this CDR3. The chain carries TRBV6-1 and TRBJ2-7, with 9 bases fitting TRBD1. The germline V gene has CDR1 MNHNS and CDR2 SASEGT. V shed 3 bases and J 2 bases; nucleotides not matched to a gene: 5. The CDR3 spans 15 residues. DNA of the CDR3: TGTGCCAGCAGTGAGGGGACAGGGACCCCCTACGAGCAGTACTTC. It specifies CASSEGTGTPYEQYF.

In this sample, this clone turned up once. This chain joins TRBV13 and TRBJ2-3, with 14 nucleotides matching TRBD2. Looked up from germline, CDR1 is PRHDT and CDR2 is FYEKMQ (reference sequence). The CDR3 has 17 amino acids. J was trimmed by 3 bases and V by 4 bases; bases with no gene match: 6. CDR3 bases: TGTGCCAGCAGCTCCGGGACTAGCGGGAGTTGGACAGATACGCAGTATTTT. This codes for CASSSGTSGSWTDTQYF.